The entry below describes one T cell receptor (beta chain). TCRdb reprocessed the reads via MiXCR and lists one record per CDR3 protein. The data contain more than 250,000 distinct CDR3 sequences, roughly an eighth of them singletons. The data are from a study of T cell repertoires in cytomegalovirus infection. The sequence came from a human donor in good health (CMV status not recorded). Some clones in this sample may be carry-over from other donors' samples. The sequencing sample was made of PBMCs.

The CDR3 reads CASSFRGGSEKLFF. The CDR3 nucleotides are TGTGCCAGCAGTTTCCGAGGGGGCAGTGAAAAACTGTTTTTT. This chain uses TRBV12-3 or TRBV12-4 with TRBJ1-4; 7 bases fit TRBD1. Trimming cost V 3 bases and J 7 bases; bases outside gene matches: 5. The CDR3 totals 14 residues.